Below, 10 T cell receptor beta chains from the same sample are listed, as sequenced in a study of control samples from healthy donors and cancer patients. Here immunoSEQ multiplex PCR was the method, and the copy in TCRdb shows in-frame clones only, minus some. The profile shows under 150,000 clones, about nine tenths of them singletons. The sequencing sample was made of blood. These receptors originate from a man younger than 45 in good health.

The chain couples TRBV27 to TRBJ2-5; 13 bases fit TRBD2. The CDR3 covers 17 residues. Germline CDR1 is MNHEY and CDR2 is SMNVEV (reference sequence). The V segment lost 4 bases and the J segment 4 bases; nucleotides outside the gene matches: 9. The CDR3 DNA follows: TGTGCCAGCAGTTCGACTAGCGGGGGGACCTTAGGAGAGACCCAGTACTTC. It encodes CASSSTSGGTLGETQYF.

V usage is TRBV9 and J usage is TRBJ1-3; D call uncertain. CDR1 is SGDLS and CDR2 is YYNGEE in the germline V gene. The CDR3 extends over 14 amino acids. V lost 4 bases, J lost 4 bases, and 12 bases lay in between. CDR3 amino acids: CASSNSPEGNTIYF. The CDR3 DNA sequence: TGTGCCAGCAGCAACTCTCCGGAGGGAAACACCATATATTTT.

V is TRBV9 and J is TRBJ2-3; a possible D gene is TRBD2 (5 bases). From germline, CDR1 is SGDLS and CDR2 YYNGEE. The ends were cut back, 0 bases at V and 0 bases at J, with 17 bases in the middle. There are 18 residues in the CDR3. CDR3 protein: CASSVEVSRTSSTDTQYF. The CDR3, as DNA: TGTGCCAGCAGCGTAGAAGTCTCGAGGACTTCTAGCACAGATACGCAGTATTTT.

The J gene is TRBJ1-2, the V gene TRBV7-2; D call uncertain. Trimming shortened V by 1 base and J by 4 bases, and 16 bases separated the two germline ends. This CDR3 region has 16 residues. Germline loops: CDR1 SGHTA, CDR2 FQGNSA. The CDR3 bases are TGTGCCAGCAGCTTAGTCTCTGATCTTAGGCGCTATGGCTACACCTTC. It encodes CASSLVSDLRRYGYTF. Drawing the rest from reference TRBV7-2 and TRBJ1-2, the complete variable domain is GAGVSQSPSNKVTEKGKDVELRCDPISGHTALYWYRQSLGQGLEFLIYFQGNSAPDKSGLPSDRFSAERTGGSVSTLTIQRTQQEDSAVYLCASSLVSDLRRYGYTFGSGTRLTVV.

In its sample, this clone was seen a few times. V is TRBV6-5 and J is TRBJ1-1; 10 bases fit TRBD1. Unmatched junction bases numbered 7, after V lost 7 bases and J lost 2 bases. The length of the CDR3 is 15 residues. Looked up from germline, CDR1 is MNHEY and CDR2 is SVGAGI. The CDR3 DNA reads TGTGCCAGCAAGCGAGACAGGGGGCCTAACACTGAAGCTTTCTTT. It is translated as CASKRDRGPNTEAFF.

The chain uses TRBV7-9 and TRBJ1-2, with 9 bases identical to TRBD1. Germline-derived CDR1 and CDR2 are SEHNR and FQNEAQ (reference sequence). V shed 5 bases, J shed 7 bases, and the junction held 11 bases outside the gene matches. The length of the CDR3 is 15 residues. CDR3 sequence reads: CASSPPTGGTGGYTF. The CDR3 nucleotides are TGTGCCAGCAGCCCCCCAACAGGGGGCACGGGTGGCTACACCTTC.

The V gene is TRBV6-6, the J gene TRBJ2-7; the match to TRBD1 covers 7 bases. The ends lost 6 bases at V and 2 bases at J; junction bases unmatched: 4. CDR3 size: 13 residues. Germline V gives CDR1 MNHNY, CDR2 SVGAGI (reference sequence). CDR3 DNA: TGTGCCAGCAGGGACAGGATCGCCTACGAGCAGTACTTC. It translates to CASRDRIAYEQYF.

The rearrangement joins TRBV19 to TRBJ2-1, with D possibly called TRBD1 or TRBD2 (5 bases each). The CDR3 extends over 16 amino acids. CDR1 is LNHDA and CDR2 is SQIVND in the germline V gene (reference sequence). V was cut by 7 bases and J by 3 bases, with 19 bases left in between. The CDR3 DNA reads as TGTGCCAGTACTCAACCCACGGGGCAGATCTACAATGAGCAGTTCTTC. The encoded protein is CASTQPTGQIYNEQFF.

The chain couples TRBV14 to TRBJ1-1; D call uncertain. The ends were cut back, 4 bases at V and 1 base at J, with 16 bases in the middle. The CDR3 contains 16 residues. Germline V CDR1 and CDR2: SGHDN, FVKESK. The CDR3 nucleotides read TGTGCCAGCAGCCTGAACCGCCGCGCTGAGAACACTGAAGCTTTCTTT. Translating gives CASSLNRRAENTEAFF.

In its sample, this clone was seen once. This chain uses TRBV5-1 with TRBJ2-1; D uncertain. CDR1 and CDR2 from the germline V gene are SGHRS and YFSETQ. CDR3 length: 15 residues. The V end was cut by 0 bases, the J end by 0 bases, with 7 bases between. In DNA, the CDR3 is TGCGCCAGCAGCTTGGTAGGTAACTCCTACAATGAGCAGTTCTTC. Translation gives CASSLVGNSYNEQFF. The variable domain in full, completed from reference TRBV5-1 and TRBJ2-1, reads KAGVTQTPRYLIKTRGQQVTLSCSPISGHRSVSWYQQTPGQGLQFLFEYFSETQRNKGNFPGRFSGRQFSNSRSEMNVSTLELGDSALYLCASSLVGNSYNEQFFGPGTRLTVL.